This T cell receptor (beta chain) was captured in a study of Graves' ophthalmopathy and Graves' hyperthyroidism listed by TCRdb under 2018. With respect to the entire study: Peripheral blood samples were taken at the time of initial diagnosis, before any treatment was given. In roughly 6 hyperthyroidism patients, the T-cell repertoire of thyroid tissue was compared with the T-cell repertoire of blood. A discovery set of 95 to 100 patients (more than 40 ophthalmopathy, 57 stable hyperthyroidism) was enrolled to explore V-J signatures distinguishing ophthalmopathy from hyperthyroidism. The independent validation cohort included about 20 hyperthyroidism patients plus 17 patients who later progressed from hyperthyroidism to ophthalmopathy. In total, approximately 140 blood samples were TCR-sequenced: fewer than 50 ophthalmopathy, approximately 75 hyperthyroidism and some 17 hyperthyroidism-to-ophthalmopathy patients. The study used TCR beta repertoire signatures to distinguish Graves' ophthalmopathy from Graves' hyperthyroidism and to predict progression to ophthalmopathy. Following sample collection, hyperthyroidism patients were given methimazole at a starting dose of 30 mg daily, and ophthalmopathy patients were given high-dose intravenous methylprednisolone. For training and testing, the 100 or so patients in the discovery cohort were randomly divided in a 7:3 ratio. What the research found in general, with its limitations: Ophthalmopathy was separated from stable hyperthyroidism by the 13-signature model with more than 85% sensitivity and 81% to 83% specificity in cross-validation and with 80%/75% in the test set. No statistical method was used to predetermine the sample size, and group allocation was not hidden from the investigators. In validation, the model predicted ophthalmopathy progression with 70.59% sensitivity and 72.22% specificity; some 13 predicted patients were CT-confirmed with GO in a median of approximately 6.2 months. Most expanded thyroid clonotypes with frequency above 0.001 were also detected in blood, suggesting blood repertoires may reflect the thyroid immune response.

For repertoire sequencing, TCR beta CDR3 regions were amplified from RNA transcripts. A first-round RT-PCR used HTBI primers with the Qiagen OneStep RT-PCR kit, followed by a second-round multiplex PCR, size selection and purification. Sequencing of the libraries was carried out on an Illumina HiSeq2000 in paired-end mode with 100 bp reads. As for the original processing: Reads were processed with SOAPnuke, discarding reads with adapters, uncalled bases, mean Phred below 15, or no exact constant-primer or identifier match. COPE v1.2.5 was used to merge the high-quality paired reads. Clonotypes were defined as unique nucleotide sequences and were aligned to IMGT TRB V, D and J references using MiTCR v1.1. Only V-J combinations with frequency above 0.0001 were analysed, covering approximately 99% of repertoires. For each V-J combination, a TCR clonal expansion and chaos score was defined as F50 clonal expansion divided by the chaos observed in the TCRdist matrix. Welch's t-statistics and random forest were used to reduce features to 13 V-J combinations, which were fed into a naive Bayes classifier. The Morisita-Horn index was used to measure how similar the thyroid and blood repertoires were. TCRdb cleaned the public reads at Q25 with fastp, built clones with MiXCR and kept in-frame beta chains. Each entry merges the rows of one CDR3 protein and shows their most common DNA and genes. The V and J calls and clone size are TCRdb's, not the authors'. Present in this sample are hundreds of thousands of distinct CDR3 sequences, approximately 21% of which were seen just once. The top ten clonotypes cover around 3.1% of the sample.

This clonotype was counted ten times or more. This clone's antigen is unknown. Base qualities are not recorded, but no much larger clone differs from it by a single base. Hyperthyroidism was defined as stable when no progression to ophthalmopathy occurred within 18 months of follow-up. The hyperthyroidism patients were 18 to 65 years old and newly diagnosed, with a disease duration of less than 2 months. Patients with other autoimmune diseases, uncontrolled infections, pregnancy or lactation were excluded from the study. Clinical symptoms, serum thyroxine, TRAb, thyroid ultrasound and orbital computed tomography were used for diagnosis. Ficoll-Paque density gradient centrifugation was used to isolate PBMCs from under 11 ml of fresh peripheral blood. Total RNA was extracted using Trizol reagent, and RNA quality was checked on an Agilent 2100 Bioanalyzer. The germline V gene (reference sequence) specifies DFQATT as CDR1 and SNEGSKA as CDR2. The CDR3 contains 16 residues, cysteine and phenylalanine counted. Kept here is only the CDR3 DNA, which spans 48 bases and is read in frame from base 1. Ends trimmed: V by 6 bases, J by 5 bases; bases unmatched to a gene: 11.

The chain is assembled from TRBV20-1 and TRBJ2-7, with TRBD2 identical over 15 junction bases. Input material: peripheral blood. The receptor comes from a woman younger than 30 with stable Graves' hyperthyroidism. Donor details come from another sample of the same person, matched by shared clones. The CDR3 is CSAQGLAGGLGHEQYF. In nucleotide form, the sequence is TGCAGTGCGCAAGGACTAGCGGGAGGGCTTGGACACGAGCAGTACTTC.